These 23 T cell receptor beta chains were all obtained from the same sample, sequenced in a study of somatic mutations in cytotoxic T cells in rheumatoid arthritis. Sequencing was performed with immunoSEQ multiplex PCR; in TCRdb, only in-frame clones are kept and a portion is missing. This sample has about 15,000 clones, with approximately 84% found just once. The sample consisted of CD8+ T cells sorted from blood. Receptors were obtained from an adult with rheumatoid arthritis.

This clone has a single count. The chain joins TRBV25-1 to TRBJ2-5, with no clear D. V was shortened by 6 bases and J by 4 bases, with 12 bases between the two germline ends. CDR3 size: 13 residues. Germline-derived CDR1 and CDR2 are MGHDK and SYGVNS. As DNA, the CDR3 is TGTGCCAGCAGGACGGACCGGAGAGAGACCCAGTACTTC. It encodes CASRTDRRETQYF.

V usage is TRBV4-1 and J usage is TRBJ2-5; D could derive from TRBD1 or TRBD2 (5 bases each). The J call could be wrong; TRBJ2-7 is a better fit for the DNA end. Looked up from germline, CDR1 is MGHRA and CDR2 is YSYEKL. The CDR3 extends over 14 amino acids. The CDR3, as DNA: TGCGCCAGCAGCCAAGATCGGGGCGCCTACGAGCAGTACTTC. It is translated as CASSQDRGAYEQYF.

The CDR3 loop reads CASKPPGNYGYTF. CDR3 nucleotide sequence: TGTGCCAGTAAGCCCCCGGGGAACTATGGCTACACCTTC. The chain uses TRBV19 and TRBJ1-2; unclear D gene. Trimming removed 7 bases at V and 2 bases at J, with 11 bases between. The CDR3 has 13 amino acids. In germline, CDR1 is LNHDA, CDR2 SQIVND (reference sequence).

This chain connects TRBV5-1 to TRBJ2-1; TRBD1 matches 7 bases. V lost 5 bases to trimming and J lost 1 base; unmatched junction nucleotides: 6. There are 15 residues in the CDR3. Germline-derived CDR1 and CDR2 are SGHRS and YFSETQ. As DNA, the CDR3 is TGCGCCAGCAGGTCGAGACAGGGATCCTACAATGAGCAGTTCTTC. Translating it yields CASRSRQGSYNEQFF.

Details on this clone: In the same sample, other DNA sequences code for this CDR3. The chain recombines TRBV29-1 with TRBJ1-1; D is undetermined. Germline V gene sequence: CDR1 SQVTM, CDR2 ANQGSEA. This CDR3 is 11 amino acids long. With 6 bases removed from V and 0 bases from J, the gap between germline ends came to 5 bases. The CDR3: CSVVLNTEAFF. CDR3 DNA: TGCAGCGTGGTCTTGAACACTGAAGCTTTCTTT.

The rearrangement uses TRBV19 and TRBJ1-5; D is undetermined. Trimming stripped 5 bases from V and 0 bases from J, with 11 bases between. CDR1 and CDR2 from the germline V gene are LNHDA and SQIVND (reference sequence). CDR3 size: 15 residues. CDR3 sequence reads: CASSWAAYSNQPQHF. CDR3 nucleotide sequence: TGTGCCAGTAGTTGGGCAGCTTATAGCAATCAGCCCCAGCATTTT.

The rearrangement joins TRBV5-8 to TRBJ1-2, with D possibly being TRBD1 (5 bases). The CDR3 extends over 13 amino acids. Looked up from germline, CDR1 is SGHTS and CDR2 is YDEGEE. The V end was cut by 0 bases, the J end by 5 bases, with 8 bases between. The CDR3 DNA follows: TGTGCCAGCAGCTTGGGCGGGGGATATGGCTACACCTTC. Its protein product is CASSLGGGYGYTF.

The chain joins TRBV13 to TRBJ1-1; no reliable D call. Germline V gives CDR1 PRHDT, CDR2 FYEKMQ (reference sequence). Trimming shortened V by 0 bases and J by 4 bases, and 3 bases separated the two germline ends. This CDR3 has 12 amino acids. The CDR3 loop reads CASSLGVTEAFF. Here the CDR3 DNA reads TGTGCCAGCAGCTTAGGAGTCACTGAAGCTTTCTTT.

The rearrangement uses TRBV21-1 and TRBJ1-3. TRBV21-1 is deemed a pseudogene. This CDR3 region has 17 residues. The CDR3 spells CASSIPLDGAAVNTIYF. The CDR3 bases are TGTGCCAGCAGCATCCCCCTTGACGGGGCTGCGGTAAACACCATATATTTT.

The chain is built from TRBV29-1 and TRBJ1-2; 8 bases are shared with TRBD1. The ends lost 7 bases at V and 3 bases at J; junction bases unmatched: 7. CDR3 length: 13 amino acids. Germline lookup yields CDR1 SQVTM and CDR2 ANQGSEA. DNA for the CDR3: TGCAGCGCCGAGACAGGGGTGGACTATGGCTACACCTTC. It codes for CSAETGVDYGYTF.

The genes are TRBV18 and TRBJ1-1; the D gene is possibly TRBD1 (6 bases). V was shortened by 6 bases and J by 3 bases, with 8 bases between the two germline ends. This CDR3 contains 12 residues. Germline lookup yields CDR1 KGHSH and CDR2 LQKENI. The CDR3 region is CASSAGDTEAFF. CDR3 in DNA: TGTGCCAGCTCGGCAGGGGACACTGAAGCTTTCTTT.

The chain combines TRBV4-2 with TRBJ2-3; D is unclear. This CDR3 comprises 15 residues. Deletions cut 0 bases from V and 2 bases from J, with 9 bases between. The germline gives CDR1 LGHNA, CDR2 YNFKEQ. The CDR3 spells CASSQDLLDTDTQYF. The CDR3 DNA reads TGTGCCAGCAGCCAAGATTTGCTGGACACAGATACGCAGTATTTT.

The rearrangement uses TRBV11-2 and TRBJ2-5; D might be TRBD2 (6 bases). Trimming pared 4 bases from V and 0 bases from J, leaving 21 bases between. The CDR3 has 18 residues. Germline lookup yields CDR1 SGHAT and CDR2 FQNNGV. For the CDR3, the DNA is TGTGCCAGCAGCTCACCTCCCGGGGCGGGATGGTACCAAGAGACCCAGTACTTC. Translating gives CASSSPPGAGWYQETQYF. Based on the CDR3 plus reference TRBV11-2 and TRBJ2-5, the full variable domain is EAGVAQSPRYKIIEKRQSVAFWCNPISGHATLYWYQQILGQGPKLLIQFQNNGVVDDSQLPKDRFSAERLKGVDSTLKIQPAKLEDSAVYLCASSSPPGAGWYQETQYFGPGTRLLVL.

This sequence joins TRBV4-1 and TRBJ1-1; 8 bases line up with TRBD1. The V gene end was trimmed by 1 base and the J gene end by 1 base; junction bases not matched to a gene: 5. The germline V gene encodes CDR1 MGHRA and CDR2 YSYEKL. The CDR3 has 16 amino acids. CDR3 residues: CASSQGPGGQNTEAFF. The CDR3 nucleotides read TGCGCCAGCAGCCAAGGGCCAGGGGGCCAGAACACTGAAGCTTTCTTT.

This chain uses TRBV7-9 with TRBJ1-2; D gene ambiguous. From germline, CDR1 is SEHNR and CDR2 FQNEAQ (reference sequence). The CDR3 contains 13 residues. V was trimmed by 5 bases and J by 6 bases, leaving 13 bases between them. For the CDR3, the DNA is TGTGCCAGCAGCGGTACCCAGACCGATGGCTACACCTTC. Protein: CASSGTQTDGYTF.

V usage is TRBV6-5 and J usage is TRBJ1-2; 8 bases map to TRBD1. J lost 6 bases, V lost 2 bases, and 2 bases had no gene match. Germline-derived CDR1 and CDR2 are MNHEY and SVGAGI. The CDR3 length is 13 residues. The CDR3 DNA is TGTGCCAGCAGTTACGGACAGGGCAATGGCTACACCTTC. Protein: CASSYGQGNGYTF.

The chain carries TRBV28 and TRBJ2-1; 9 positions agree with TRBD2. The junction had 11 bases not matched to a gene; V was cut back by 7 bases and J by 4 bases. CDR3 length equals 16 residues. Per the germline V gene, CDR1 is MDHEN and CDR2 is SYDVKM. In nucleotides, the CDR3 is TGTGCCAGCATCCCCAGGGAGCTAGCGGGATACAATGAGCAGTTCTTC. Translation gives CASIPRELAGYNEQFF.

The chain joins TRBV5-6 to TRBJ2-7; D is possibly TRBD1 (6 bases). The V end lost 6 bases, the J end lost 6 bases, and 16 bases lay between the germline ends. CDR1 and CDR2 from the germline V gene are SGHDT and YYEEEE. CDR3 length: 13 amino acids. The CDR3 loop reads CASKGEVLGEQYF. CDR3 nucleotides: TGTGCCAGCAAGGGGGAAGTACTGGGCGAGCAGTACTTC.

The CDR3 DNA reads as TGCGCCAGCAGCCAGATTAGCAATCAGCCCCAGCATTTT. This gives the protein CASSQISNQPQHF. The chain is built from TRBV4-1 and TRBJ1-5; D uncertain. Looked up from germline, CDR1 is MGHRA and CDR2 is YSYEKL. The CDR3 contains 13 residues. Between the trimmed V and J ends, which lost 3 bases and 0 bases, there was a span of 3 bases.

This clone appeared a few times. No DNA is shown, since the ends of the CDR3 on it are uncertain; the CDR3 is the one TCRdb lists. This chain connects TRBV27 to TRBJ1-1. The CDR3 length equals 13 residues, ends included. Germline V gene lookup returns CDR1 MNHEY and CDR2 SMNVEV (reference sequence). The CDR3 region is CASSSSMVTEAFF.

The rearrangement joins TRBV13 to TRBJ1-3; no firm D call. Trimming cost V 5 bases and J 0 bases, with 8 bases left between them. Germline CDR1 reads PRHDT; CDR2 reads FYEKMQ (reference sequence). The CDR3 runs to 14 residues. The CDR3 DNA follows: TGTGCCAGCAGCCCAATAGACTCTGGAAACACCATATATTTT. It translates to CASSPIDSGNTIYF.

The rearrangement links TRBV7-8 to TRBJ2-7; 7 bases are shared with TRBD2. CDR3 size: 12 residues. Per the germline V gene, CDR1 is SGHVS and CDR2 is FQNEAQ. The V segment lost 10 bases and the J segment 0 bases; nucleotides outside the gene matches: 3. CDR3 bases: TGTGCCACTAGCGGTCTCTCCTACGAGCAGTACTTC. Translation: CATSGLSYEQYF.

This clone was seen a single time. The V and J genes are TRBV29-1 and TRBJ2-5; D might be TRBD1 or TRBD2, each matching 5 bases. Looked up from germline, CDR1 is SQVTM and CDR2 is ANQGSEA. Trimming removed 3 bases at V and 5 bases at J, with 13 bases between. This CDR3 spans 13 amino acids. The CDR3 DNA follows: TGCAGCGTTGACTGGGACCCCCGTGAGACCCAGTACTTC. Its protein is CSVDWDPRETQYF.